This TCR beta chain appears in the sequencing data of a study of T cell clonotyping in hematopoietic cell transplantation. This clone was detected only a few times. The data were produced by immunoSEQ multiplex PCR, yet TCRdb's version contains in-frame clones alone and is incomplete. The sample includes over 5,000 clones, about 83% of them seen just once. There are 13 residues in the CDR3. V was trimmed by 2 bases and J by 5 bases, leaving 9 bases between them. Germline V gene lookup returns CDR1 SGHAT and CDR2 FQNNGV. Samples: about 28 days before transplant, then days 30, 100 and 180 after. The genes are TRBV11-2 and TRBJ2-5; D not certain. Sample: peripheral blood mononuclear cells, taken 100 days after allogeneic stem cell transplant. The clonotype was recovered from a female patient aged 35-55 years who had an allogeneic stem cell transplant from a related donor, so the T cells may come from the graft donor. Some clones in this sample may be carry-over from other donors' samples. The CDR3 DNA sequence: TGTGCCAGCAGCTTACCTGCAGCGGAGACCCAGTACTTC. Amino acid sequence: CASSLPAAETQYF.